The 5 T cell receptor beta chains given below trace back to one sample, sequenced in a study of diagnostic markers for celiac disease. TCRdb reprocessed the reads, keeping one entry per CDR3 protein, no DNA. With about 4,000 distinct CDR3 sequences in the sample, the ten largest clones hold more than 9.5%. Sequencing was carried out using either unsorted cells or a sorted T cell fraction (not recorded which). Source of these receptors: a human donor. This table probably holds off-target reads from a library built for another chain.

This chain joins TRBV7-3 and TRBJ2-1; without DNA, the TCRdb call of TRBD2 cannot be checked. The germline V gene encodes CDR1 SGHTA and CDR2 FQGTGA. There are 15 residues in the CDR3. CDR3 sequence reads: CASSVSSGRWNEQFF.

V and J are TRBV5-1 and TRBJ1-4; the TCRdb call, TRBD1, lacks DNA for checking. The CDR3 has 15 residues. Germline values: CDR1 SGHRS, CDR2 YFSETQ. The CDR3 protein is CASSQQGAGNEKLFF.

The chain is built from TRBV25-1 and TRBJ2-3; TCRdb indicates TRBD2, and absent DNA this call remains unverified. The CDR3 consists of 14 residues. Per germline, CDR1 MGHDK and CDR2 SYGVNS. CDR3 in amino acids: CASSRGGPWNTQYF.

The chain uses TRBV4-3 and TRBJ2-5; TCRdb lists TRBD2, though no DNA is available to test this call. The CDR3 sequence is 15 residues long. Per germline, CDR1 LGHNA and CDR2 YSLEER. The CDR3 loop reads CASSQGTSVQETQYF.

V is TRBV6-5 and J is TRBJ1-6; TCRdb reports TRBD1, a call that lacks DNA to check it against. Germline loops: CDR1 MNHEY, CDR2 SVGAGI. This CDR3 region has 14 residues. The chain's CDR3 is CASSWTGGNSPLHF.